The present T cell receptor beta chain was sequenced within a study of blood T cell repertoires in COVID-19. The table came from immunoSEQ multiplex PCR; TCRdb's copy has only in-frame clones and leaves some out. The top ten clones hold roughly a fifth of a sample with approximately 70,000 clones, more than 75% of them seen once. Germline trimming cut 7 bases from V and 4 bases from J; bases unmatched to any gene: 9. The germline CDR1 and CDR2 sequences are LNHDA and SQIVND (reference sequence). The CDR3 is 14 amino acids. The rearrangement links TRBV19 to TRBJ1-2; TRBD1 agrees at 7 bases. This sequence was found in a human donor in a cohort sampled during active COVID-19. Sequencing was done on a sample of peripheral blood. CDR3: CASTKTGSTYGYTF. The CDR3 coding sequence is TGTGCCAGTACCAAGACAGGGTCGACCTATGGCTACACCTTC.